The sequence of this T cell receptor beta chain was determined in a study of blood T cell repertoires in COVID-19. Study-level information: The United States, Italy and Spain provided the acute and convalescent COVID-19 samples.

As processed by the authors: Estimated nucleated cell counts came from reference gene primer amplification. Libraries were prepared by immunoSEQ multiplex PCR; TCRdb keeps only in-frame clonotypes and omits some of them. V, J and clone size derive from that table, while D and trimming were established from the DNA sequence. Among hundreds of thousands of clones listed, 88% were seen once. Participant ages covered roughly 18 to 90 years across about 22 US areas. This TCR was sampled from a middle-aged woman with acute COVID-19. Material for sequencing was PBMCs or T cells enriched from blood (not recorded which).

This chain's CDR3 is CASSYSLGGAPYEQYF. DNA of the CDR3: TGTGCCAGCAGTTACTCCTTGGGGGGGGCTCCCTACGAGCAGTACTTC. V and J are TRBV6-5 and TRBJ2-7, with D possibly matching TRBD2 (7 bases). The CDR3 is 16 amino acids. V shed 0 bases and J shed 2 bases, with 14 bases lying between them. Germline V CDR1 and CDR2: MNHEY, SVGAGI.